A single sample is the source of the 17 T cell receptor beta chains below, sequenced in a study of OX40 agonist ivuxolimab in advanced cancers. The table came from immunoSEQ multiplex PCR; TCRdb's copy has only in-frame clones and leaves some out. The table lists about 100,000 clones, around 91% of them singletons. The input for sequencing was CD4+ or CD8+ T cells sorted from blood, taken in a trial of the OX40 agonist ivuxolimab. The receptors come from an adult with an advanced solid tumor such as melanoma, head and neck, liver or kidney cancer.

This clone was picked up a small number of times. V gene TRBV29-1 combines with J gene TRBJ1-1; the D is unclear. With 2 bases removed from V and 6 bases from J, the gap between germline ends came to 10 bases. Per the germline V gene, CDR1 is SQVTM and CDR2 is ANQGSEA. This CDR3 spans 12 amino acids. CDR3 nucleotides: TGCAGCGTTGAAAAGGGCCAGGCTGAAGCTTTCTTT. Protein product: CSVEKGQAEAFF. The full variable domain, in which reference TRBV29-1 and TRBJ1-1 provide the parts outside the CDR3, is SAVISQKPSRDICQRGTSLTIQCQVDSQVTMMFWYRQQPGQSLTLIATANQGSEATYESGFVIDKFPISRPNLTFSTLTVSNMSPEDSSIYLCSVEKGQAEAFFGQGTRLTVV.

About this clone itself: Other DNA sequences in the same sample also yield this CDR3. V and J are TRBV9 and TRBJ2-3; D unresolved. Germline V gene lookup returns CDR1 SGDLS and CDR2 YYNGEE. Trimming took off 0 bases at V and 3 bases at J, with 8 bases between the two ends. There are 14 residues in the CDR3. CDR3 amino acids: CASSVGGSTDTQYF. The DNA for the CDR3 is TGTGCCAGCAGCGTAGGAGGCTCGACAGATACGCAGTATTTT. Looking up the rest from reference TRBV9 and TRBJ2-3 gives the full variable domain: DSGVTQTPKHLITATGQRVTLRCSPRSGDLSVYWYQQSLDQGLQFLIQYYNGEERAKGNILERFSAQQFPDLHSELNLSSLELGDSALYFCASSVGGSTDTQYFGPGTRLTVL.

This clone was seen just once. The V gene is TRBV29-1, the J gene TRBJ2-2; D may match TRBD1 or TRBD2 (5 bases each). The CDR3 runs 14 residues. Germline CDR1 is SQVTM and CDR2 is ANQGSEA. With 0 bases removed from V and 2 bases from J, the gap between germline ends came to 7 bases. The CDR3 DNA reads TGCAGCGTTGAAGATGGGGGTAACACCGGGGAGCTGTTTTTT. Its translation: CSVEDGGNTGELFF.

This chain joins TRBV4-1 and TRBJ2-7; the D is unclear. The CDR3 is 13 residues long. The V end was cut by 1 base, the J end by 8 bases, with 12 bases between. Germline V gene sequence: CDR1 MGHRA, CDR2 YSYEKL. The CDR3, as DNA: TGCGCCAGCAGCCAAGCCGGAACACTGCAGCAGTACTTC. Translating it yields CASSQAGTLQQYF.

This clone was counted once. In nucleotides, the CDR3 is TGCGCCAGCAGCCAATTGGGAAACACCATATATTTT. Translation gives CASSQLGNTIYF. The rearrangement uses TRBV4-1 and TRBJ1-3; D gene uncertain. The CDR3 length is 12 residues. Germline lookup yields CDR1 MGHRA and CDR2 YSYEKL. Deletions cut 2 bases from V and 4 bases from J, with 3 bases between.

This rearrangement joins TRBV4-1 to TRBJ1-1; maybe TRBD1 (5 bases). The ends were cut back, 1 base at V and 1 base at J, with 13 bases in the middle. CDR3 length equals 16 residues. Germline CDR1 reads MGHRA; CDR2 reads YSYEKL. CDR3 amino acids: CASSQVGTRGNTEAFF. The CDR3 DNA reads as TGCGCCAGCAGCCAAGTGGGGACCCGGGGGAACACTGAAGCTTTCTTT.

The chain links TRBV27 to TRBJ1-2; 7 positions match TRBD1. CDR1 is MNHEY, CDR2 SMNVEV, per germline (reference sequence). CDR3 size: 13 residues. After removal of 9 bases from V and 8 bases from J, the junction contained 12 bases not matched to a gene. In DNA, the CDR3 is TGTGCCAGTAAACTAGACAGGGTGGGAGGCTACACCTTC. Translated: CASKLDRVGGYTF.

The CDR3 loop reads CASSQQGPRDGYTF. The CDR3 DNA follows: TGTGCCAGCAGCCAACAGGGACCTAGGGATGGCTACACCTTC. The V and J genes are TRBV4-2 and TRBJ1-2; D possibly corresponds to TRBD1 (5 bases). Per germline, CDR1 LGHNA and CDR2 YNFKEQ. The CDR3 sequence is 14 residues long. The ends were cut back, 2 bases at V and 6 bases at J, with 13 bases in the middle.

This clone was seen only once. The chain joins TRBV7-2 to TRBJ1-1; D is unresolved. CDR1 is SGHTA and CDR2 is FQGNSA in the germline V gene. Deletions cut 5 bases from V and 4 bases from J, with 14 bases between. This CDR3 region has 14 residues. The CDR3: CASSITVSGTEAFF. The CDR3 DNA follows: TGTGCCAGCAGCATTACAGTATCGGGCACTGAAGCTTTCTTT.

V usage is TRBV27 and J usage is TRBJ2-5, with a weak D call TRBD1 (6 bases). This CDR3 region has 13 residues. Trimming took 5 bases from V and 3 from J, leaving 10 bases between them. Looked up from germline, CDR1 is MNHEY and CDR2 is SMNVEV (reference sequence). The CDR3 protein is CASSPWTEETQYF. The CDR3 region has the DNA TGTGCCAGCAGTCCATGGACAGAAGAGACCCAGTACTTC.

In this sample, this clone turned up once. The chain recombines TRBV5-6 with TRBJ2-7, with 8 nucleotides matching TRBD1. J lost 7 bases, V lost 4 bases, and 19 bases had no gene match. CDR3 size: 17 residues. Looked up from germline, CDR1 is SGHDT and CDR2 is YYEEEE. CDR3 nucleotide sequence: TGTGCCAGCAGCGAATACGGACAGGGATGGTCGGTGGGGGAGCAGTACTTC. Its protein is CASSEYGQGWSVGEQYF.

In DNA form, the CDR3 reads TGCAGCGTTGTTTCAGTCCGCGGGAGTGGCAATGAGCAGTTCTTC. Residues: CSVVSVRGSGNEQFF. The chain uses TRBV29-1 and TRBJ2-1; 7 nucleotides agree with TRBD2. Per germline, CDR1 SQVTM and CDR2 ANQGSEA. The junction had 12 bases not matched to a gene; V was cut back by 4 bases and J by 6 bases. This CDR3 has 15 residues.

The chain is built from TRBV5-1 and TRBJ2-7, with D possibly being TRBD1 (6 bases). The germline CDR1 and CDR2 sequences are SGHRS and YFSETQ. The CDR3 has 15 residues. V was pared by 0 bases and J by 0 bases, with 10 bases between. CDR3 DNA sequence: TGCGCCAGCAGCTTGGGAGGGGGAAGCTCCTACGAGCAGTACTTC. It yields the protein CASSLGGGSSYEQYF. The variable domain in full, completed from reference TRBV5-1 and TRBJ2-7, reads KAGVTQTPRYLIKTRGQQVTLSCSPISGHRSVSWYQQTPGQGLQFLFEYFSETQRNKGNFPGRFSGRQFSNSRSEMNVSTLELGDSALYLCASSLGGGSSYEQYFGPGTRLTVT.

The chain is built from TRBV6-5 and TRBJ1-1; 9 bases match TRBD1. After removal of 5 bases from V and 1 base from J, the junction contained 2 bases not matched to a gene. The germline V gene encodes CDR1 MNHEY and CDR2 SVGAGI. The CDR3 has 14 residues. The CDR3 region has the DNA TGTGCCAGCAGTGCGGGACAGGGGAACACTGAAGCTTTCTTT. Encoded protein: CASSAGQGNTEAFF.

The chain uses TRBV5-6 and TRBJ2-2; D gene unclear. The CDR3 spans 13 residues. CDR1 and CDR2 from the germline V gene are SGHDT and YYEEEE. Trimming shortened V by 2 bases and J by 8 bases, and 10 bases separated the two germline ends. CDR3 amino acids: CASSLVNQGELFF. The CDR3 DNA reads TGTGCCAGCAGCTTAGTAAATCAAGGGGAGCTGTTTTTT. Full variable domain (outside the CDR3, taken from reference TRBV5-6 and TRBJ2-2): DAGVTQSPTHLIKTRGQQVTLRCSPKSGHDTVSWYQQALGQGPQFIFQYYEEEERQRGNFPDRFSGHQFPNYSSELNVNALLLGDSALYLCASSLVNQGELFFGEGSRLTVL.

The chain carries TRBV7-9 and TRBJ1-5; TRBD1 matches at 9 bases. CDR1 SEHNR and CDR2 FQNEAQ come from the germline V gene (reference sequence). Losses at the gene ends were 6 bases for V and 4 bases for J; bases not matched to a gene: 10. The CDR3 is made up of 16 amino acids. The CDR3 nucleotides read TGTGCCAGCAGTCCCCTAGGGGGGACAGGGAATCAGCCCCAGCATTTT. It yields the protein CASSPLGGTGNQPQHF.

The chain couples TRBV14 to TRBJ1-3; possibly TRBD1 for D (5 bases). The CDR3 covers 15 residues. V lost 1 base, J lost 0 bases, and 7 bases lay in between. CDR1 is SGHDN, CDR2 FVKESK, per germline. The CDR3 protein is CASSQAGFSGNTIYF. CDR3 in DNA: TGTGCCAGCAGCCAAGCAGGGTTCTCTGGAAACACCATATATTTT.